The present T cell receptor (beta chain) was sequenced within a study of blood T cell repertoires in COVID-19. As for the study in general: COVID-19 samples from acute and convalescent phases originated in the United States, Italy and Spain. T cells, B-cell-depleted T cells, or PBMCs provided the cDNA or gDNA that served as material.

In the original analysis: Reference gene primer amplification in the assay estimated nucleated cell counts. Sequenced by immunoSEQ multiplex PCR; TCRdb stores in-frame clones only, minus some. The DNA gave D and trimming, while V, J and clone size come from that table. The table lists 470,000 or so clones, approximately 83% of them singletons. The V gene end was trimmed by 4 bases and the J gene end by 7 bases; junction bases not matched to a gene: 25. Germline loops: CDR1 SGDLS, CDR2 YYNGEE. The CDR3 loop spans 20 amino acids. Source material: peripheral blood. The chain joins TRBV9 to TRBJ2-1; TRBD2 aligns across 8 bases. This receptor was taken from a human donor in a cohort sampled during active COVID-19. The CDR3 here is CASSPRPDGRTSLDGNEQFF. CDR3 DNA: TGTGCCAGCAGCCCCCGACCAGACGGACGGACTAGCTTAGATGGGAATGAGCAGTTCTTC.